This entry is about one T cell receptor (beta chain). The clone's antigen remains unknown. No much larger clone exists at a distance of one base, and base qualities are not known. These data belong to a study of T cells in Graves' hyperthyroidism and ophthalmopathy (dated by TCRdb to about 2019). With regard to the full study: Peripheral blood samples were taken at the time of initial diagnosis, prior to any treatment. Prospective prediction of ophthalmopathy was tested in an independent validation cohort of 18 to 20 hyperthyroidism patients and 17 patients who later progressed to ophthalmopathy. The paper reports TCR Vbeta CDR3 sequencing of some 140 peripheral blood samples: under 45 ophthalmopathy, about 75 hyperthyroidism and around 17 progressor patients. After blood sampling, hyperthyroidism patients were treated with methimazole at a starting dose of 30 mg daily, and ophthalmopathy patients were treated with high-dose intravenous methylprednisolone. The roughly 100 discovery patients were divided at random into training and test sets in a 7:3 ratio. A discovery cohort of roughly 100 patients, fewer than 50 with Graves' ophthalmopathy and approximately 55 with stable Graves' hyperthyroidism, was used to find distinguishing TCR V-J signatures. The study also compared thyroid tissue and blood T-cell repertoires from roughly 6 Graves' hyperthyroidism patients.

In the ophthalmopathy patients, disease was moderately to severely active, with a Clinical Activity Score of 3 or more, a NOSPECS grade of 4 or more, and a duration of less than 3 months. Any patient with an uncontrolled infection, another autoimmune disease, pregnancy or lactation was excluded. Clinical symptoms, serum thyroxine and TRAb, thyroid ultrasound, and orbital computed tomography formed the basis for the diagnoses. Ficoll-Paque density gradient centrifugation was used to isolate PBMCs from approximately 11 ml of fresh peripheral blood. Total RNA was extracted with Trizol reagent, and quality was checked on an Agilent 2100 Bioanalyzer. CDR1 and CDR2, per the germline V gene, are SGHAT and FQNNGV. Including cysteine and phenylalanine, the CDR3 has 14 amino acids. Here the CDR3 DNA is all that survives: 42 bases in frame from base 1. The V end loses 5 bases and the J end loses 8 bases, and a stretch of 13 bases separates them.

Amplification of TCR beta CDR3 regions was carried out from RNA transcripts. The TCR CDR3 was subjected to a first round of RT-PCR using the HTBI primer set and the Qiagen OneStep RT-PCR kit. The libraries were constructed in a second round of multiplex PCR and then size-selected and purified. Sequencing of the libraries was done on an Illumina HiSeq2000 using paired-end 100 bp reads. The paper's data handling went like this. Raw data were processed with SOAPnuke, discarding reads with adapters, uncalled bases, mean Phred below 15, or no exact constant-primer or identifier match. High-quality paired reads were merged with COPE v1.2.5, and unique nucleotide sequences were defined as clonotypes. MiTCR v1.1 was used to align the clonotypes against IMGT TRBV, TRBD and TRBJ reference segments. Analysis was restricted to V-J combinations with a frequency above 0.0001, which covered about 99% of repertoires. A TCS score was defined as the ratio between F50 (clonal expansion) and ExV (chaos), using BLOSUM62-based TCRdist between CDR3 peptides within each V-J. Welch's t-statistics and random forest reduced several hundred V-J features to 13, which were used in a naive Bayes classifier (R e1071). The public sequencing data were trimmed at Q25 with fastp and processed into clonotypes with MiXCR by TCRdb, which kept only in-frame beta chains. Rows with a matching CDR3 protein are joined into one entry that keeps the most common DNA and genes. The V and J calls reflect TCRdb's pipeline rather than the authors' work. The sample yields about 410,000 distinct CDR3 sequences; approximately 15% were counted once. The ten biggest clones cover less than 15% of the sample.

What the authors observed across the whole study: Sample size was not statistically predetermined, and investigators were not blinded to group allocation. A model built on a 13 V-J signature distinguished ophthalmopathy from stable hyperthyroidism, reaching 85% to 90% sensitivity and about 81% specificity in cross-validation and 80%/75% in testing. In validation, the model predicted progression to ophthalmopathy with 55% to 71% sensitivity and approximately 78% specificity, a median of approximately 6.5 months before onset. Blood samples also contained most of the expanded thyroid clonotypes (frequency above 0.001), which suggests that blood repertoires may reflect thyroid immune responses.

The chain links TRBV11-2 with TRBJ1-6; a tentative D call is TRBD1 (6 bases match). Source material: blood. The sequence was obtained from a man between 18 and 29 years old with Graves' ophthalmopathy. The CDR3 region has the sequence CASSLDGGHSPLHF. The DNA sequence follows: TGTGCCAGCAGCCTGGACGGGGGGCATTCACCCCTCCACTTT.